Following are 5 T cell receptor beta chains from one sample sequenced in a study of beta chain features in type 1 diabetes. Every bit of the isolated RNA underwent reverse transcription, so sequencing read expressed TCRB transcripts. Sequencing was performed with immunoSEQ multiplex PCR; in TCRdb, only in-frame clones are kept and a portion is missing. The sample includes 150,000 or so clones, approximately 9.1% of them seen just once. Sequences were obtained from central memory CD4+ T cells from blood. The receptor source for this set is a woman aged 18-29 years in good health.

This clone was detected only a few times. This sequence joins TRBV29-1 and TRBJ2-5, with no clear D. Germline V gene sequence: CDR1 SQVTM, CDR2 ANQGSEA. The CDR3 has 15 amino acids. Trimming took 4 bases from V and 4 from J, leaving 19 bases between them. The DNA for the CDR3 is TGCAGCGTTGTTCCCGGAAGAGCCGGCGGAGAGACCCAGTACTTC. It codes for CSVVPGRAGGETQYF.

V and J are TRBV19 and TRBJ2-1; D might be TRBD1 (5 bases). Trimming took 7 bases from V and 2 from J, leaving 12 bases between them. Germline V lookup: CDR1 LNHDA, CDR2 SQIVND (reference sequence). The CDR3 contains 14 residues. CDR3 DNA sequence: TGTGCCAGTAACACAGGAAGGACCTACAATGAGCAGTTCTTC. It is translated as CASNTGRTYNEQFF.

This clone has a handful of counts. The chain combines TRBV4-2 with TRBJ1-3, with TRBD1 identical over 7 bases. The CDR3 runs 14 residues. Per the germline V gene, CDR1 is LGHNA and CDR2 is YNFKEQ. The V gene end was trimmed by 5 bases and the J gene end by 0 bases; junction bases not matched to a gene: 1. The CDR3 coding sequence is TGTGCCAGCAGCTCAGGGGGCTCTGGAAACACCATATATTTT. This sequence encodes CASSSGGSGNTIYF.

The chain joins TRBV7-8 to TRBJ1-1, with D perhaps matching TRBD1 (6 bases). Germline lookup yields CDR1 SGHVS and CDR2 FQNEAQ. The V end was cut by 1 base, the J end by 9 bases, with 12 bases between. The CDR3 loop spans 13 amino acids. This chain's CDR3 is CASSLVTRDKAFF. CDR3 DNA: TGTGCCAGCAGCTTAGTTACCCGGGACAAAGCTTTCTTT.

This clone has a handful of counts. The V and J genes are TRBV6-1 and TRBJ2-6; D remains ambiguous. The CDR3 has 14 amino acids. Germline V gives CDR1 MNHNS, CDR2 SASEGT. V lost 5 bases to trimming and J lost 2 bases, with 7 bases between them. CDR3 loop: CASSSIPGANVLTF. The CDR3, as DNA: TGTGCCAGCAGTTCTATTCCTGGGGCCAACGTCCTGACTTTC.